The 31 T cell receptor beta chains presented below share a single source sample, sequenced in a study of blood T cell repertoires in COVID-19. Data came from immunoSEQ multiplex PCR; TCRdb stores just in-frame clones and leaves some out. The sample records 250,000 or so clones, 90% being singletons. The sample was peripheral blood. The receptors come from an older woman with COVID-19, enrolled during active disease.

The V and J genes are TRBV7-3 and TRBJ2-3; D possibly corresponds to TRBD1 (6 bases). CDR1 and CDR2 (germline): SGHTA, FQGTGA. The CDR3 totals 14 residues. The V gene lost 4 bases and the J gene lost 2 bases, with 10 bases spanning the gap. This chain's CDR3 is CASSSGQHTDTQYF. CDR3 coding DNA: TGTGCCAGCAGCTCCGGACAGCACACAGATACGCAGTATTTT.

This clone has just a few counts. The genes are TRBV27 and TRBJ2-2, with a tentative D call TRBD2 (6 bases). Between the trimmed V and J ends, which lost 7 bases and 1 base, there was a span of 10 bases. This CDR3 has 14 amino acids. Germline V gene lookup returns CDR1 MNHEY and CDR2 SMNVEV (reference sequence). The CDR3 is CASKAGRNTGELFF. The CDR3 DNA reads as TGTGCCAGCAAGGCGGGGCGGAACACCGGGGAGCTGTTTTTT.

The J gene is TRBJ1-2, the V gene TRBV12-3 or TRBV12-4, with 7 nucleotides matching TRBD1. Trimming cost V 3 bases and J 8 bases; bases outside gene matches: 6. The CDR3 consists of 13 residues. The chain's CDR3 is CASSLSGQKGYTF. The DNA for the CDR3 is TGTGCCAGCAGTTTGTCGGGACAGAAAGGCTACACCTTC.

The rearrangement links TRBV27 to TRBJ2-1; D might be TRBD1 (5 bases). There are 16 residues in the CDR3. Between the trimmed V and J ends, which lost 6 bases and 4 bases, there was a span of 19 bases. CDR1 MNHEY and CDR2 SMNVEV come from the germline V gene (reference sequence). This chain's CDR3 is CASSRGQAQGYNEQFF. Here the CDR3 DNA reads TGTGCCAGCAGCCGAGGACAAGCCCAGGGTTACAATGAGCAGTTCTTC.

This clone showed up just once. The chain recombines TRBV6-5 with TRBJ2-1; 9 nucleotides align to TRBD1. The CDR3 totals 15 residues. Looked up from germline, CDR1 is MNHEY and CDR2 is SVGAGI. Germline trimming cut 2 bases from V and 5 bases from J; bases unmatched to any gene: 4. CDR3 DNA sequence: TGTGCCAGCAGTTACATGGGACAGGGTAACAATGAGCAGTTCTTC. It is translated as CASSYMGQGNNEQFF.

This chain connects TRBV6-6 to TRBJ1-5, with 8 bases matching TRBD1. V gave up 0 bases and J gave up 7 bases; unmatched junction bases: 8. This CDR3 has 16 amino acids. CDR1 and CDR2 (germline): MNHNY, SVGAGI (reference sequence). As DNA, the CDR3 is TGTGCCAGCAGTTACTCGTCAGGGGGCTGGGGGCAGCCCCAGCATTTT. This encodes CASSYSSGGWGQPQHF.

This CDR3 reads CASSLASQPQHF. The CDR3 region has the DNA TGTGCCAGCAGCTTAGCTAGCCAGCCCCAGCATTTT. V is TRBV7-2 and J is TRBJ1-5; no definite D call. This CDR3 is built from 12 residues. The germline CDR1 and CDR2 sequences are SGHTA and FQGNSA. Trimming cost V 0 bases and J 7 bases, with 4 bases left between them.

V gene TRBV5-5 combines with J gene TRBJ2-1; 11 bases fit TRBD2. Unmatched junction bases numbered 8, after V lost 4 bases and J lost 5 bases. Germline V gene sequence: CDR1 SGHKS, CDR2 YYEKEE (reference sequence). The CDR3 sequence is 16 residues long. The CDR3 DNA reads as TGTGCCAGCAGCGCCGCGACTAGCGGGGATCACAATGAGCAGTTCTTC. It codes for CASSAATSGDHNEQFF.

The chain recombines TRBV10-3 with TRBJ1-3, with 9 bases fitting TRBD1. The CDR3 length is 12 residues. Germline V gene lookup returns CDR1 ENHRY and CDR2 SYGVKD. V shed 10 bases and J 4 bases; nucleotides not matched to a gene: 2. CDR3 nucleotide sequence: TGTGCCACGGGACAGGGAGGAAACACCATATATTTT. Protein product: CATGQGGNTIYF.

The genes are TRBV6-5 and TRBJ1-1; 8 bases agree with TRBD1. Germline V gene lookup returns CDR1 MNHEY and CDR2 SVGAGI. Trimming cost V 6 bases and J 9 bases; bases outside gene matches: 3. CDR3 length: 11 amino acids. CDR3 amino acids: CASSRDRKAFF. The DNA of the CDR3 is TGTGCCAGCAGCCGGGACAGGAAAGCTTTCTTT.

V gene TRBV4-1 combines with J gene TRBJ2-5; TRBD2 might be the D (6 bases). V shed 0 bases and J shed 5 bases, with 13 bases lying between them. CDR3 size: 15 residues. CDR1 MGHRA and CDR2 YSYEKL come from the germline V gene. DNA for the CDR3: TGCGCCAGCAGCCAAGATGGGGGGTTAGCGGAGACCCAGTACTTC. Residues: CASSQDGGLAETQYF.

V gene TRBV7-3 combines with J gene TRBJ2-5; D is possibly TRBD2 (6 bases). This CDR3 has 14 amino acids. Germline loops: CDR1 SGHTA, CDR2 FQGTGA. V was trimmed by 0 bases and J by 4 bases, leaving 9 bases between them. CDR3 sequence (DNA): TGTGCCAGCAGCTTAACCGGGGGTGGAGAGACCCAGTACTTC. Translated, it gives CASSLTGGGETQYF. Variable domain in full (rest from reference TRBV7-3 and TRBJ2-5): GAGVSQTPSNKVTEKGKYVELRCDPISGHTALYWYRQSLGQGPEFLIYFQGTGAADDSGLPNDRFFAVRPEGSVSTLKIQRTERGDSAVYLCASSLTGGGETQYFGPGTRLLVL.

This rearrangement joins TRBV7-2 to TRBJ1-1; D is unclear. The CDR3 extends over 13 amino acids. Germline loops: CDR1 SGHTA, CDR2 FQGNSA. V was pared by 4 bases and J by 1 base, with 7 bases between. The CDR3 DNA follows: TGTGCCAGCAGCTACATCAGGAACACTGAAGCTTTCTTT. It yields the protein CASSYIRNTEAFF.

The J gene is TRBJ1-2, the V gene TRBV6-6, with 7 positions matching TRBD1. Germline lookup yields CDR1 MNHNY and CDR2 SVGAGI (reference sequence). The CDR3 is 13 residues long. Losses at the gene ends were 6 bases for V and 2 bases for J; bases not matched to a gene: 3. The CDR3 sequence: CASRQGVNYGYTF. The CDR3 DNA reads TGTGCCAGCAGGCAGGGGGTGAACTATGGCTACACCTTC.

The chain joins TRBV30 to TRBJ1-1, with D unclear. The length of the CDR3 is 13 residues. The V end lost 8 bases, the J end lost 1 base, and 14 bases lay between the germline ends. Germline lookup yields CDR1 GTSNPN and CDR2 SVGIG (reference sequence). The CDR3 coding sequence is TGTGCCCGAAGTCGACAAACGAACACTGAAGCTTTCTTT. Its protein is CARSRQTNTEAFF.

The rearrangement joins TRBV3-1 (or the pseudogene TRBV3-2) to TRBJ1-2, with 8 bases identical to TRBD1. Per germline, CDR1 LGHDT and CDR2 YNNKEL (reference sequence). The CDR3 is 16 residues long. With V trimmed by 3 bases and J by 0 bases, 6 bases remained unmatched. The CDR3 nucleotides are TGTGCCAGCAGCCATTCCGGACAGGGAGCTAACTATGGCTACACCTTC. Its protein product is CASSHSGQGANYGYTF.

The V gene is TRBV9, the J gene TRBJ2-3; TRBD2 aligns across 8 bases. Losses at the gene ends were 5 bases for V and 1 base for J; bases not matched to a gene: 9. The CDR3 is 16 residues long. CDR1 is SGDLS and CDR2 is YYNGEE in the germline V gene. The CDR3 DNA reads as TGTGCCAGCAGTTCCTTATCGGGGGGGGGCACAGATACGCAGTATTTT. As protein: CASSSLSGGGTDTQYF.

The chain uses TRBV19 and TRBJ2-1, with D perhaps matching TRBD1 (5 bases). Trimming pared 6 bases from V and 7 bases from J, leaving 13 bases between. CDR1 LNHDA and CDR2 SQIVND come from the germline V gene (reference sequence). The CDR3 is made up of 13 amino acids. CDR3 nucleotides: TGTGCCAGTAGCACACAGGTCAGGAATGAGCAGTTCTTC. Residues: CASSTQVRNEQFF.

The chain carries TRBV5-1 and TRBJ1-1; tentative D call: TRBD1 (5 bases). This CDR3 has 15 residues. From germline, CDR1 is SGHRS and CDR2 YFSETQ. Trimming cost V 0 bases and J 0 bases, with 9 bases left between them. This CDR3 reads CASSLGGTMNTEAFF. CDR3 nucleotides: TGCGCCAGCAGCTTGGGGGGCACTATGAACACTGAAGCTTTCTTT.

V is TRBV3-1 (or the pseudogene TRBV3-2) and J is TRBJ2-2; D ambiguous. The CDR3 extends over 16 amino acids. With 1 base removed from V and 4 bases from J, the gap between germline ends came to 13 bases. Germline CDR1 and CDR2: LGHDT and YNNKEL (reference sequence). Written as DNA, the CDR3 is TGTGCCAGCAGCCAAGTCCTTCGGTCGGGCACCGGGGAGCTGTTTTTT. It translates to CASSQVLRSGTGELFF.

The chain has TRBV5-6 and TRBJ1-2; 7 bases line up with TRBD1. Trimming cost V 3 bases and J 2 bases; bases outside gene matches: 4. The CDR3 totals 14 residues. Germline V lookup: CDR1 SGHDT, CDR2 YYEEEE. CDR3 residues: CASSYGTVNYGYTF. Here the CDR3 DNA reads TGTGCCAGCAGCTACGGGACAGTGAACTATGGCTACACCTTC.

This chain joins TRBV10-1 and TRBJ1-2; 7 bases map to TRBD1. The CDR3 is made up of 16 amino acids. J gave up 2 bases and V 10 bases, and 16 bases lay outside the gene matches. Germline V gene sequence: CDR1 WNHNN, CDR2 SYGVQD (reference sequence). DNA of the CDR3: TGCGCCACCCGGTCCCGGACAGGTGTTGTAAACTATGGCTACACCTTC. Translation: CATRSRTGVVNYGYTF.

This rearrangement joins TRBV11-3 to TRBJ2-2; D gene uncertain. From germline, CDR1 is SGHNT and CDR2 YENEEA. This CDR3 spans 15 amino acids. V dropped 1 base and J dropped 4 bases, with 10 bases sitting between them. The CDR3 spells CASSLVDRSTGELFF. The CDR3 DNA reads TGTGCCAGCAGCTTAGTGGATAGGAGCACCGGGGAGCTGTTTTTT.

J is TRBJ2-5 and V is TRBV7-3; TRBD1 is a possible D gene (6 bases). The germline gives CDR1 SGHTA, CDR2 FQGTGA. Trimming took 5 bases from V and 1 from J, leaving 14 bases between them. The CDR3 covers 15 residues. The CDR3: CASSPWGQGQETQYF. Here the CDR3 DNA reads TGTGCCAGCAGCCCCTGGGGGCAGGGCCAAGAGACCCAGTACTTC.

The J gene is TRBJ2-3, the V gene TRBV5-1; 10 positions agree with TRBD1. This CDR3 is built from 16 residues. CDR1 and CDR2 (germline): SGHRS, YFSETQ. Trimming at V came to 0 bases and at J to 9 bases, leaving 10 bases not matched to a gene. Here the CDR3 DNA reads TGCGCCAGCAGCTTGGGGAATCGACAGGGGGCAGGGACGCAGTATTTT. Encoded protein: CASSLGNRQGAGTQYF.

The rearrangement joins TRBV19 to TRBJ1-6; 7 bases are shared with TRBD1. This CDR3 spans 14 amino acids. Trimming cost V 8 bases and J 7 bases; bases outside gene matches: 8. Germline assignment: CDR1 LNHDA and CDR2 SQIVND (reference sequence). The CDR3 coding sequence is TGTGCCAGTGCCAACGACAGGGTAAATTCACCCCTCCACTTT. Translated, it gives CASANDRVNSPLHF.

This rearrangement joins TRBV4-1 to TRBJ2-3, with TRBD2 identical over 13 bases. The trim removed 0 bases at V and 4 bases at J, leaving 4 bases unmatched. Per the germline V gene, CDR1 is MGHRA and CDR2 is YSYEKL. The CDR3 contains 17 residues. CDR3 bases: TGCGCCAGCAGCCAAGATGCGACTAGCGGGGGGCCAGATACGCAGTATTTT. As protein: CASSQDATSGGPDTQYF.

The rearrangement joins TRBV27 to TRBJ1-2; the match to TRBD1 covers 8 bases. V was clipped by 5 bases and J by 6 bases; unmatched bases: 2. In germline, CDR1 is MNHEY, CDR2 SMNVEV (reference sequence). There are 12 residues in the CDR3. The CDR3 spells CASSLQGDGYTF. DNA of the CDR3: TGTGCCAGCAGTCTACAGGGGGATGGCTACACCTTC.

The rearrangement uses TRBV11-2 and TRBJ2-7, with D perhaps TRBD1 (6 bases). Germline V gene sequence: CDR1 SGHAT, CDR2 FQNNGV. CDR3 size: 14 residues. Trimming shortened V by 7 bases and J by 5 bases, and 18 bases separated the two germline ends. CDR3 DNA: TGTGCCAGCACCCCGGGGAACAGGGCAAACGAGCAGTACTTC. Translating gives CASTPGNRANEQYF.

CDR3 DNA: TGTGCCAGCAGTCTAGCGAGCCGTACCACAGATACGCAGTATTTT. Translated: CASSLASRTTDTQYF. The V call is TRBV6-2 or TRBV6-3, the J call TRBJ2-3; perhaps TRBD2 as D (6 bases). V shed 5 bases and J shed 2 bases, with 14 bases lying between them. This CDR3 contains 15 residues. Germline V gene sequence: CDR1 MNHEY, CDR2 SVGEGT.

CDR3 sequence reads: CSAGQAEAFF. DNA of the CDR3: TGCAGCGCTGGACAGGCGGAAGCTTTCTTT. The chain combines TRBV29-1 with TRBJ1-1; TRBD1 matches 7 bases. CDR1 is SQVTM, CDR2 ANQGSEA, per germline. There are 10 residues in the CDR3. J was trimmed by 8 bases and V by 7 bases; bases with no gene match: 4.